A few counts support the clone carrying this TCR beta chain. Its antigen remains unidentified. The sample is drawn from a study of identical twins. The CDR3 loop spans 14 amino acids. Germline V gene lookup returns CDR1 LGHNA and CDR2 YNFKEQ. Trimming stripped 4 bases from V and 0 bases from J, with 9 bases between. Study outcomes and limitations: The conclusions drew on cross-sectional statistical analysis instead of tracking the same donors.

TCRdb itself ran the 5' RACE reads through MiXCR, one entry per CDR3 protein. The sample has approximately 220,000 distinct CDR3 sequences; about a tenth are singletons. Sequencing input: memory (CD45RO+) T cells sorted from blood. This TCR was sampled from a woman under 30 in good health. The chain links TRBV4-2 to TRBJ1-2; D possibly corresponds to TRBD1 (5 bases). The CDR3 DNA reads as TGTGCCAGCAGCCCCACAGGTTCTAACTATGGCTACACCTTC. Translated: CASSPTGSNYGYTF.